Many counts were recorded for the clone carrying this T cell receptor (beta chain). Its antigen is currently unknown. This sample was taken from a study of HIV-infected patients and healthy controls. General study findings and limits: Healthy controls shared more CDR3 sequences between individuals than HIV-infected patients did. No HLA typing of donors was done in this study. Untreated HIV+ repertoires had roughly threefold fewer distinct CDR3s and lower Shannon diversity than healthy controls.

Germline assignment: CDR1 LGHDT and CDR2 YNNKEL (reference sequence). Trimming removed 1 base at V and 8 bases at J, with 12 bases between. This CDR3 is built from 14 residues. All unsorted peripheral T cells were captured because whole blood was used without fractionation. Reverse transcription used around 500 ng RNA and constant-region primers for alpha and beta. Using multiplexing indices, alpha and beta chain libraries were generated apart by chain-specific third strand synthesis. Each molecule carried a 12-nucleotide identifier made of two joined random hexamers added before amplification. Each CDR3 protein is one row after TCRdb ran MiXCR on the 5' RACE reads. The sample consists of 15,000 to 20,000 distinct CDR3 sequences, about 8.9% of them appearing once.

The chain combines TRBV3-1 with TRBJ1-3; no reliable D call. The sequence was collected from an adult in good health. The specimen was blood. CDR3 DNA sequence: TGTGCCAGCAGCCAAGGTTTCAGTAGCTACACCATATATTTT. It specifies CASSQGFSSYTIYF.